The next 14 T cell receptor beta chains were all read from a single sample in a study of blood T cells in healthy people across ages. A sample-barcoded 5' primer and a J-beta primer mix were used in a second PCR of roughly 6 to 11 cycles. Using its own MiXCR run on the 5' RACE reads, TCRdb lists one record per CDR3 protein. The repertoire holds approximately 1.5 million distinct CDR3 sequences, approximately 42% seen once, with over 3.5% in the top ten. Sequences were obtained from blood. The source is a young woman in good health.

The chain recombines TRBV7-2 with TRBJ2-1; D gene ambiguous. V was clipped by 1 base and J by 2 bases, with 12 bases between them. The germline gives CDR1 SGHTA, CDR2 FQGNSA. The CDR3 extends over 16 amino acids. This chain's CDR3 is CASSLVSTEPYNEQFF. DNA of the CDR3: TGTGCCAGCAGCTTAGTGAGTACTGAACCCTACAATGAGCAGTTCTTC.

Of note for this clonotype: Sequence at one end of the junction differs from germline and may be a read error. The rearrangement links TRBV9 to TRBJ1-4, with a tentative D call TRBD1 (6 bases). The CDR3 is 17 amino acids. The V gene's germline CDR1 is SGDLS and CDR2 YYNGEE. CDR3 sequence reads: CASSPEGGGRANEKLFF. As DNA, the CDR3 is TGTGCCAGCAGCCCGGAGGGCGGGGGGCGGGCTAACGAAAAACTGTTTTTT.

The genes are TRBV30 and TRBJ2-3; D assignment may be TRBD1 or TRBD2 (7 bases each). The CDR3 length is 15 residues. Germline assignment: CDR1 GTSNPN and CDR2 SVGIG (reference sequence). V shed 5 bases and J shed 4 bases, with 19 bases lying between them. The CDR3 nucleotides are TGTGCCTGGTCTAGCGGACAGGTGTTCCCAGATACGCAGTATTTT. Protein product: CAWSSGQVFPDTQYF.

This clonotype showed up just a few times. This chain connects TRBV7-2 to TRBJ2-3; the match to TRBD1 covers 8 bases. The CDR3 spans 18 residues. V trimming: 2 bases; J trimming: 9 bases; junction bases outside the gene matches: 19. The germline V gene encodes CDR1 SGHTA and CDR2 FQGNSA. The CDR3 nucleotides are TGTGCCAGCAGCTTAATCCCCACCGGACAGGGCCTCATGAGCACGCAGTATTTT. The encoded protein is CASSLIPTGQGLMSTQYF. Full variable domain (outside the CDR3, taken from reference TRBV7-2 and TRBJ2-3): GAGVSQSPSNKVTEKGKDVELRCDPISGHTALYWYRQSLGQGLEFLIYFQGNSAPDKSGLPSDRFSAERTGGSVSTLTIQRTQQEDSAVYLCASSLIPTGQGLMSTQYFGPGTRLTVL.

This sequence joins TRBV20-1 and TRBJ2-1, with 11 bases fitting TRBD2. J lost 4 bases, V lost 0 bases, and 5 bases had no gene match. From germline, CDR1 is DFQATT and CDR2 SNEGSKA (reference sequence). The CDR3 covers 16 residues. This CDR3 is CSARDPGLAVYNEQFF. The CDR3 nucleotides are TGCAGTGCTAGAGACCCGGGACTAGCGGTTTACAATGAGCAGTTCTTC.

This clonotype has ten or more counts. V is TRBV9 and J is TRBJ2-4, with no clear D. The V end lost 1 base, the J end lost 4 bases, and 6 bases lay between the germline ends. Germline V lookup: CDR1 SGDLS, CDR2 YYNGEE. This CDR3 has 13 amino acids. The CDR3 sequence: CASSVTDKNIQYF. CDR3 sequence (DNA): TGTGCCAGCAGCGTAACCGATAAAAACATTCAGTACTTC.

The chain joins TRBV4-1 to TRBJ1-1; weak D call: TRBD1 (6 bases). Germline CDR1 MGHRA, CDR2 YSYEKL. V lost 3 bases and J lost 6, with 11 bases in between. The CDR3 totals 13 residues. Written as DNA, the CDR3 is TGCGCCAGCAGCCAGGAGGGGGTTTCTGAAGCTTTCTTT. Its translation is CASSQEGVSEAFF.

CDR3 sequence reads: CASSLDQVNEQYF. The CDR3 coding sequence is TGTGCCAGCAGCTTAGACCAAGTCAATGAGCAGTACTTC. The chain combines TRBV7-2 with TRBJ2-7; D is unresolved. The CDR3 is 13 amino acids. The V gene's germline CDR1 is SGHTA and CDR2 FQGNSA. The germline V and J ends were trimmed by 1 base and 7 bases, with 11 bases remaining between them.

The chain has TRBV12-3 or TRBV12-4 and TRBJ1-2; D is possibly TRBD1 (5 bases). Trimming stripped 3 bases from V and 6 bases from J, with 14 bases between. The CDR3 extends over 14 amino acids. CDR3 protein: CASSLGQKINGYTF. CDR3 coding DNA: TGTGCCAGCAGTTTGGGGCAGAAAATCAATGGCTACACCTTC.

This clonotype showed up just once. The genes are TRBV6-2 or TRBV6-3 and TRBJ2-1, with a tentative D call TRBD1 (5 bases). V was pared by 7 bases and J by 13 bases, with 32 bases between. CDR3 size: 17 residues. Germline CDR1 MNHEY, CDR2 SVGEGT. DNA for the CDR3: TGTGCCAGCAATGGGCGCGGCTGGACAATGAAACAAGAGACCCAGTTCTTC. It specifies CASNGRGWTMKQETQFF.

V gene TRBV7-2 combines with J gene TRBJ2-3; tentative D call: TRBD2 (5 bases). Germline V CDR1 and CDR2: SGHTA, FQGNSA. Trimming removed 3 bases at V and 3 bases at J, with 13 bases between. CDR3 length: 15 amino acids. The CDR3 spells CASSFSGIGTDTQYF. The CDR3 nucleotides are TGTGCCAGCAGCTTCAGCGGAATAGGAACAGATACGCAGTATTTT.

The rearrangement uses TRBV6-2 or TRBV6-3 and TRBJ2-7; 9 bases fit TRBD1. V was clipped by 6 bases and J by 3 bases; unmatched bases: 12. This CDR3 has 16 residues. In germline, CDR1 is MNHEY, CDR2 SVGEGT. CDR3 in amino acids: CASRRTMGQGIYEQYF. In nucleotides, the CDR3 is TGTGCCAGCAGGCGTACAATGGGACAGGGTATCTACGAGCAGTACTTC.

This clonotype was detected only a few times. The V gene is TRBV5-5, the J gene TRBJ2-1, with 8 positions matching TRBD1. Trimming took 4 bases from V and 0 from J; bases not matched to a gene: 3. Germline CDR1 reads SGHKS; CDR2 reads YYEKEE (reference sequence). CDR3 length equals 15 residues. CDR3 sequence (DNA): TGTGCCAGCAGCCGGGACAGGTTCTCCTACAATGAGCAGTTCTTC. It codes for CASSRDRFSYNEQFF.

This clonotype appeared a few times. V and J are TRBV10-3 and TRBJ2-7; a possible D gene is TRBD1 (5 bases). Trimming stripped 5 bases from V and 2 bases from J, with 10 bases between. CDR3 length equals 13 residues. CDR1 ENHRY and CDR2 SYGVKD come from the germline V gene. The CDR3, as DNA: TGTGCCATCAGTACCGGACAAGCCTACGAGCAGTACTTC. Encoded protein: CAISTGQAYEQYF.